This TCR beta chain was obtained from a study of cytomegalovirus exposure and HLA in healthy donors. PCR primers comprised 60 Vbeta and 13 Jbeta primers. The protocol was immunoSEQ multiplex PCR, while the TCRdb copy is restricted to in-frame clones and leaves out a portion. This sample carries 160,000 or so clones, roughly four fifths of them seen once, and the ten largest clones take 1.2% to 1.5%. Study-level points and caveats: Links to common viral pathogens appeared, in a later analysis, for several of the most significant clusters. TCR sequences were mostly rare, though some public TCRs occurred in many donors. Earlier analysis looked at TCR beta V segments, and most were productive about 87% or about 30% of the time. In a later analysis, DRB1 alleles had the most associated TCRs; HLA-C alleles the fewest.

CDR1 MGHRA and CDR2 YSYEKL come from the germline V gene. The CDR3 loop spans 14 amino acids. J gave up 4 bases and V 4 bases, and 2 bases lay outside the gene matches. In its sample, this clone was seen a few times. The antigen is unknown. Sequenced input: PBMCs. J is TRBJ2-7 and V is TRBV4-1, with 12 bases aligning to TRBD1. The receptor was derived from a man aged 55-75 years in good health and CMV-seronegative. This CDR3 is CASSPGQGAYEQYF. DNA of the CDR3: TGCGCCAGCAGCCCGGGACAGGGGGCTTACGAGCAGTACTTC.